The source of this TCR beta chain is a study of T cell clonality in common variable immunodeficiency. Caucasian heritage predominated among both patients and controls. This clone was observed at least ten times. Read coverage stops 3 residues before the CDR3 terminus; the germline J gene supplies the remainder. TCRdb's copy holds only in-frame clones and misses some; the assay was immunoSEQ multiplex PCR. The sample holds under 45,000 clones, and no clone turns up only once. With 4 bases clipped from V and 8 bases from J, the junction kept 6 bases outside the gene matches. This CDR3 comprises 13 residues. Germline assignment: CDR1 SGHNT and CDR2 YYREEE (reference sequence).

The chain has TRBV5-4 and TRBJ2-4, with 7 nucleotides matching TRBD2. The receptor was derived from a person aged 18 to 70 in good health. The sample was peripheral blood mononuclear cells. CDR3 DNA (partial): TGTGCCAGCAGCCCTTGGGGGGGATACATT. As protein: CASSPWGGYI. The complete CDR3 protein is CASSPWGGYIQYF. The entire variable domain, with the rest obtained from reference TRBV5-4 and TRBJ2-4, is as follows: ETGVTQSPTHLIKTRGQQVTLRCSSQSGHNTVSWYQQALGQGPQFIFQYYREEENGRGNFPPRFSGLQFPNYSSELNVNALELDDSALYLCASSPWGGYIQYFGAGTRLSVL.